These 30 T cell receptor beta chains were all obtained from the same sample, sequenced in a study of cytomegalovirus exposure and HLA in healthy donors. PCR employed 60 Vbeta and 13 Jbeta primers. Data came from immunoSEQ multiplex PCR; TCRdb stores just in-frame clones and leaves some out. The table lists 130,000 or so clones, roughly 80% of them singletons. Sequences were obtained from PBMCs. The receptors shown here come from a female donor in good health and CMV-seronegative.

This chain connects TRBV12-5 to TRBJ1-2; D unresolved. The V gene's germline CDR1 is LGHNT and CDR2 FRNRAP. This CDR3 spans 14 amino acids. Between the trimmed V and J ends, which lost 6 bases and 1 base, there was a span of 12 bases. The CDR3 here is CASGRDTINYGYTF. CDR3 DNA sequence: TGTGCTAGTGGCCGCGACACCATTAACTATGGCTACACCTTC.

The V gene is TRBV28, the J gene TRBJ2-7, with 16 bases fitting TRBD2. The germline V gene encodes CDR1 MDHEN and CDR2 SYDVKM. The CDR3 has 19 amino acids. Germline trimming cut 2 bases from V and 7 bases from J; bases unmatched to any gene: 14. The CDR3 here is CASSLEGLAGGTPIREQYF. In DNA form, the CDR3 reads TGTGCCAGCAGTTTAGAGGGACTAGCGGGAGGGACTCCCATTAGGGAGCAGTACTTC.

Here the CDR3 reads CASSTDRVWTEAFF. The DNA for the CDR3 is TGCGCCAGCAGCACCGACAGGGTGTGGACTGAAGCTTTCTTT. The rearrangement joins TRBV5-1 to TRBJ1-1, with 7 bases identical to TRBD1. The CDR3 is made up of 14 amino acids. CDR1 and CDR2 (germline): SGHRS, YFSETQ. With V trimmed by 4 bases and J by 5 bases, 8 bases remained unmatched. Supplemented by reference TRBV5-1 and TRBJ1-1, the full variable domain reads KAGVTQTPRYLIKTRGQQVTLSCSPISGHRSVSWYQQTPGQGLQFLFEYFSETQRNKGNFPGRFSGRQFSNSRSEMNVSTLELGDSALYLCASSTDRVWTEAFFGQGTRLTVV.

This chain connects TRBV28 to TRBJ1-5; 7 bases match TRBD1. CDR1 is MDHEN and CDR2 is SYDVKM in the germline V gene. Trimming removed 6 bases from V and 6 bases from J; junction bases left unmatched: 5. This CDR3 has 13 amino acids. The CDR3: CASRGNRGQPQHF. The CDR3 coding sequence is TGTGCCAGCAGGGGGAACAGGGGTCAGCCCCAGCATTTT.

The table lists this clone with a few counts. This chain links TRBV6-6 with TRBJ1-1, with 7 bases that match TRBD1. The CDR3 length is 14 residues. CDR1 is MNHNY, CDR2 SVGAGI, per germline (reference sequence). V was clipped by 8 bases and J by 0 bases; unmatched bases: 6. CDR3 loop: CASGQALLNTEAFF. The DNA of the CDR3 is TGTGCCAGCGGACAGGCGCTGTTGAACACTGAAGCTTTCTTT.

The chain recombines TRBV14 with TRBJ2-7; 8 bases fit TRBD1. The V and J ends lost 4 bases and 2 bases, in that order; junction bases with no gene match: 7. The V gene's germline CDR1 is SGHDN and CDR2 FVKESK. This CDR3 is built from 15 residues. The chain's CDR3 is CASSLWTGKPYEQYF. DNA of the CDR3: TGTGCCAGCAGCCTATGGACAGGGAAACCCTACGAGCAGTACTTC. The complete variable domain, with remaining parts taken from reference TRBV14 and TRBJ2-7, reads EAGVTQFPSHSVIEKGQTVTLRCDPISGHDNLYWYRRVMGKEIKFLLHFVKESKQDESGMPNNRFLAERTGGTYSTLKVQPAELEDSGVYFCASSLWTGKPYEQYFGPGTRLTVT.

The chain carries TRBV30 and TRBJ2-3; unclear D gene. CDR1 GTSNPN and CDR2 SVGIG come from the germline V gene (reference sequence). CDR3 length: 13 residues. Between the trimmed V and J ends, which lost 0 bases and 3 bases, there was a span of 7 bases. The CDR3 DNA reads TGTGCCTGGAGTGTACGAGAGACAGATACGCAGTATTTT. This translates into CAWSVRETDTQYF.

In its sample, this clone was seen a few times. DNA of the CDR3: TGTGCCAGCAGCCCTTCCAATCAGCCCCAGCATTTT. This codes for CASSPSNQPQHF. V is TRBV28 and J is TRBJ1-5; D unclear. Germline V lookup: CDR1 MDHEN, CDR2 SYDVKM. V was clipped by 6 bases and J by 3 bases, with 6 bases between them. This CDR3 spans 12 amino acids.

The CDR3 here is CASSPQGEGGQPQHF. The CDR3 DNA is TGTGCCAGCAGCCCCCAAGGGGAGGGCGGTCAGCCCCAGCATTTT. The chain recombines TRBV7-9 with TRBJ1-5; D may be TRBD1 (5 bases). Looked up from germline, CDR1 is SEHNR and CDR2 is FQNEAQ (reference sequence). The V end lost 5 bases, the J end lost 6 bases, and 17 bases lay between the germline ends. The CDR3 consists of 15 residues.

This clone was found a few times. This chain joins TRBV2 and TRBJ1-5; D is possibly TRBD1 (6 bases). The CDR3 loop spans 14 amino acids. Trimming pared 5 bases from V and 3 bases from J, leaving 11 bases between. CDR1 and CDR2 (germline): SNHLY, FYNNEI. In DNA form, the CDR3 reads TGTGCCAGCAGTCAACAGGGTAACAATCAGCCCCAGCATTTT. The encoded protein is CASSQQGNNQPQHF.

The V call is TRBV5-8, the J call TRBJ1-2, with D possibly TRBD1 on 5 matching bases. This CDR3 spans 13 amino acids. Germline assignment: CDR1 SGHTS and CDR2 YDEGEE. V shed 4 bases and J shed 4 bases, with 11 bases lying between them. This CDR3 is CASSPDSFYGYTF. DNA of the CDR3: TGTGCCAGCAGCCCTGACAGTTTCTATGGCTACACCTTC.

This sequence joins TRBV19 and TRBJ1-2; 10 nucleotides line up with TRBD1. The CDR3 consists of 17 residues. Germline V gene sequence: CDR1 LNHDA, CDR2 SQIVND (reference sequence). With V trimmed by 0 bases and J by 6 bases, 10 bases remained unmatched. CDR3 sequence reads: CASSIDLTGQGTDGYTF. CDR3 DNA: TGTGCCAGTAGTATAGATCTTACGGGACAGGGGACGGATGGCTACACCTTC.

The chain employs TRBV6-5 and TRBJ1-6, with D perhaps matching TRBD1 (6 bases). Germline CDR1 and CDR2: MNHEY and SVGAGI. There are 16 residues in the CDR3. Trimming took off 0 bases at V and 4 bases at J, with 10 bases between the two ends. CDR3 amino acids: CASSYSRGSYNSPLHF. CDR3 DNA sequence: TGTGCCAGCAGTTACTCGAGGGGGTCATATAATTCACCCCTCCACTTT.

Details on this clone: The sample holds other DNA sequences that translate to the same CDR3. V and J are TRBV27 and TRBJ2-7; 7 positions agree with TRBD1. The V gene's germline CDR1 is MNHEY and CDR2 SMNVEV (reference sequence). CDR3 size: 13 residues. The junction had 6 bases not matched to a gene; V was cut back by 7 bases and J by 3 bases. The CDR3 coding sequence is TGTGCCAGCACCCGAGGGGGCGACTACGAGCAGTACTTC. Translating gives CASTRGGDYEQYF.

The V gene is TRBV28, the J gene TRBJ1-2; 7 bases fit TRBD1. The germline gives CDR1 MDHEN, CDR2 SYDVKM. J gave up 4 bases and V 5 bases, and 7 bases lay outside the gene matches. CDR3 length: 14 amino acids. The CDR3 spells CASSPRQGLYGYTF. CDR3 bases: TGTGCCAGCAGTCCACGACAGGGCCTCTATGGCTACACCTTC.

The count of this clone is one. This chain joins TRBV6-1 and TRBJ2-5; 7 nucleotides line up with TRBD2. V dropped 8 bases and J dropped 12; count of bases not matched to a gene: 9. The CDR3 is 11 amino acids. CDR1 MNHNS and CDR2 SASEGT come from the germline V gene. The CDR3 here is CASGGDLAKYF. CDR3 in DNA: TGTGCCAGCGGGGGGGACCTAGCGAAGTACTTC.

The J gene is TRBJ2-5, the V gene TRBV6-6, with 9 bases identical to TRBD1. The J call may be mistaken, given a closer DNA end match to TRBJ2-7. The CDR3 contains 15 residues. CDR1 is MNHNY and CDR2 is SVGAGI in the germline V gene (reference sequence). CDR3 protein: CASSYERTGAREQYF. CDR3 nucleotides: TGTGCCAGCAGTTACGAGAGGACAGGGGCGCGCGAGCAGTACTTC.

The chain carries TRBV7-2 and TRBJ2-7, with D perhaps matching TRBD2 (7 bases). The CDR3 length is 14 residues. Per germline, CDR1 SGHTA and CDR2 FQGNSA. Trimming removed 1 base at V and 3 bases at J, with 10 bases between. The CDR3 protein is CASSLVGGLYEQYF. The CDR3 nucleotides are TGTGCCAGCAGCTTAGTGGGGGGGCTCTACGAGCAGTACTTC.

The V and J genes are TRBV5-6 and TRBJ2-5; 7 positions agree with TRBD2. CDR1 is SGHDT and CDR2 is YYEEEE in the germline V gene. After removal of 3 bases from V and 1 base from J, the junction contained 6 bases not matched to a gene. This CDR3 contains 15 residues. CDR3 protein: CASSWRLAAQETQYF. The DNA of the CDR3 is TGTGCCAGCAGCTGGCGGCTAGCGGCCCAAGAGACCCAGTACTTC.

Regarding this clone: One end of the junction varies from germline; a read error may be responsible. CDR3 sequence (DNA): TGTTCCAGCAGCTTAATTCAGGGGCAAGACTATGGCTACACCTTC. Its translation is CSSSLIQGQDYGYTF. The V gene is TRBV7-9, the J gene TRBJ1-2; possibly TRBD1 for D (6 bases). Germline CDR1 is SEHNR and CDR2 is FQNEAQ (reference sequence). This CDR3 has 15 residues.

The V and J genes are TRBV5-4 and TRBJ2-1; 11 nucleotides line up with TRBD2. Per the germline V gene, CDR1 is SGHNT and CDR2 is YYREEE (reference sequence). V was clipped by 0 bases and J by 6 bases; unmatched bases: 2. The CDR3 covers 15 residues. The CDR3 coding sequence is TGTGCCAGCAGCTTGGAACTAGCGGGAGTCAATGAGCAGTTCTTC. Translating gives CASSLELAGVNEQFF.

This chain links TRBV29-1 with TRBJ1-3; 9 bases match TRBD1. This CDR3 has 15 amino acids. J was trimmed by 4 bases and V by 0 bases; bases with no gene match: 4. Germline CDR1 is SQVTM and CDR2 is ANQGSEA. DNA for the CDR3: TGCAGCGTTGAAGATCCGGGACAGGGCGGAAACACCATATATTTT. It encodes CSVEDPGQGGNTIYF.

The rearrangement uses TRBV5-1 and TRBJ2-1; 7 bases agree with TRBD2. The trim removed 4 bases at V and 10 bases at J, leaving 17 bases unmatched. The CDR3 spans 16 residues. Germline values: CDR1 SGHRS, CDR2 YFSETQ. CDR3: CASSPALFQTAGEQFF. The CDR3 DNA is TGCGCCAGCAGCCCCGCCCTATTTCAGACAGCGGGGGAGCAGTTCTTC.

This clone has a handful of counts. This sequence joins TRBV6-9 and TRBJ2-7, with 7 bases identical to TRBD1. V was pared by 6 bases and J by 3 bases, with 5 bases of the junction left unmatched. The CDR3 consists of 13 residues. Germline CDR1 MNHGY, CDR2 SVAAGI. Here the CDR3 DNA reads TGTGCCAGCAGGGGACAGCAAGACTACGAGCAGTACTTC. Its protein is CASRGQQDYEQYF.

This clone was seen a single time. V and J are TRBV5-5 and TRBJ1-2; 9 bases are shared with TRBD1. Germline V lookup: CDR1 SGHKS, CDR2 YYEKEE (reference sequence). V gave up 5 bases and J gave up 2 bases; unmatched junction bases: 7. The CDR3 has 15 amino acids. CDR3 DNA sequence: TGTGCCAGCAGTTTGACAGGGGGTGAGAACTATGGCTACACCTTC. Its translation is CASSLTGGENYGYTF.

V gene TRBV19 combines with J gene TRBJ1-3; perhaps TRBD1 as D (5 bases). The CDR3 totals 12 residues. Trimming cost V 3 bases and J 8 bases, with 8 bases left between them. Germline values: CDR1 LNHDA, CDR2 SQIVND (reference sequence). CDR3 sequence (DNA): TGTGCCAGTAGTATCAGGGAAGACACCATATATTTT. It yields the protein CASSIREDTIYF.

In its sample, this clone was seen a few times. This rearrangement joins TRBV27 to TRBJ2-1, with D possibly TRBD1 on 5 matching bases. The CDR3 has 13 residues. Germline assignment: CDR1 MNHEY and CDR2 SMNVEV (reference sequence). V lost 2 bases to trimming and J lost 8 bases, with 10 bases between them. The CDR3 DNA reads TGTGCCAGCAGTTTAAGGGGTGTCGATGAGCAGTTCTTC. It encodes CASSLRGVDEQFF.

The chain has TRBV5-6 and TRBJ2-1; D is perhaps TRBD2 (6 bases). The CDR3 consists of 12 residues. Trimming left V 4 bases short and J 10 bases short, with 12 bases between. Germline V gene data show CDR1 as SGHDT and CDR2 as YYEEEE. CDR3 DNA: TGTGCCAGCAGCGTGGGACTCCTGGAGCAGTTCTTC. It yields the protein CASSVGLLEQFF.

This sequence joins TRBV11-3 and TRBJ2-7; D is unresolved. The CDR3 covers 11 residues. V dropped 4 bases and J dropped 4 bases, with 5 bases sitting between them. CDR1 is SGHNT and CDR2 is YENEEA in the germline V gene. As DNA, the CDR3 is TGTGCCAGCAGCTCTACGTACGAGCAGTACTTC. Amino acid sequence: CASSSTYEQYF.

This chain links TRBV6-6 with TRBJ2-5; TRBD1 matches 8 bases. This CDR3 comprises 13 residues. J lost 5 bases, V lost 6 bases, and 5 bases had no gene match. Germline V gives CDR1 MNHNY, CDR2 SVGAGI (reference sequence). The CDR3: CASSRGRGETQYF. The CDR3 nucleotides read TGTGCCAGCAGCAGGGGGCGCGGGGAGACCCAGTACTTC.